What follows describes a single T cell receptor (beta chain). Its antigen is not known. All donors were healthy HIV-negative adults lacking recent acute infections or vaccinations. The entry originates in a study of shared clonotypes between healthy human individuals. General study findings and limits: Despite large depth, rarefaction showed incomplete sorted-subset sequencing. Across several donors, naive CD4 shared 4.5% to 6%, naive CD8 more than 3%, memory CD4 roughly 2.2%, memory CD8 about 0.38%.

Data came from immunoSEQ multiplex PCR; TCRdb stores just in-frame clones and leaves some out. The table shows 2.3 million or so clones, with over 85% occurring only once. Trimming cost V 3 bases and J 2 bases, with 12 bases left between them. CDR1 is SGHRS and CDR2 is YFSETQ in the germline V gene. CDR3 size: 15 residues. This TCR derives from a young man in good health. Some clones in this sample may be carry-over from other donors' samples. The sequencing sample was made of naive CD4+ T cells from PBMCs. Subset in this sample: CD45RA+ positively selected. This chain uses TRBV5-1 with TRBJ2-1, with D possibly TRBD1 on 5 matching bases. The CDR3 protein is CASSSQAGTYNEQFF. Here the CDR3 DNA reads TGCGCCAGCAGCTCACAGGCAGGGACCTACAATGAGCAGTTCTTC.